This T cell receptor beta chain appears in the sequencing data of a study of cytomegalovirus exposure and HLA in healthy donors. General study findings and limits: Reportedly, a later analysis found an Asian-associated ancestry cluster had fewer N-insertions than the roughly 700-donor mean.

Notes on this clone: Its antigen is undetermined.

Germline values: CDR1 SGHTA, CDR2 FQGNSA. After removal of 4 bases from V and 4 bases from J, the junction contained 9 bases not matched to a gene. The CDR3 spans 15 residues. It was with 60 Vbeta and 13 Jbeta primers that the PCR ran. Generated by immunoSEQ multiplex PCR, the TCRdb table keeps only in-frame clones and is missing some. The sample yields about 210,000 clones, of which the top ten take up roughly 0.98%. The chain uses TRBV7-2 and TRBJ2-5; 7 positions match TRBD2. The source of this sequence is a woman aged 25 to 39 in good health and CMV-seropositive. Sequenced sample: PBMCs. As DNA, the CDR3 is TGTGCCAGCAGCTCCGGACTAGAGATGGTAGAGACCCAGTACTTC. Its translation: CASSSGLEMVETQYF.